This TCR beta chain was identified in a study of response to subunit inactivated influenza vaccine. The CDR3 is 15 residues long. Trimming removed 7 bases from V and 6 bases from J, with 23 bases in between. In germline, CDR1 is SQVTM, CDR2 ANQGSEA. In TCRdb, the RT-PCR reads were re-called with MiXCR into one record per CDR3 protein. Among fewer than 550,000 distinct CDR3 sequences listed, roughly 23% were seen once. A remark on this clonotype: Its antigen is as yet unknown.

Study conclusions and caveats: Authors suggested seasonal influenza vaccinations each recruit few new T cells.

The J gene is TRBJ2-3, the V gene TRBV29-1, with a weak D call TRBD2 (5 bases). The sequence was collected from a man aged 50-60 years who received an inactivated influenza vaccine. Sample: CD4+ T cells sorted from PBMCs, taken 4 to 6 days after vaccination. In DNA form, the CDR3 reads TGCAGCGCCAGGACCGGCCTAGACTATTATGATACGCAGTATTTT. Translated, it gives CSARTGLDYYDTQYF.